These T cell receptor beta chains were read from a single sample in a study of regulatory and conventional T cells in RAG deficiency. The method was immunoSEQ multiplex PCR; TCRdb's version includes in-frame clones alone and lacks a portion of them. This sample has 30,000 to 40,000 clones, with approximately 89% found just once. The sample also formed part of further work on regulatory T cells.

The sequenced material came from CD8+ T cells sorted from blood. Receptors originate from a human donor in good health. Both conserved end residues are part of each CDR3. The D gene is left open where the match is weak. A clone size is listed for some rows: how often the clone was seen (once, few, many), or a class if it is expanded.

j_gene | d_gene | v_gene | abundance | CDR3aa | CDR3nt
TRBJ2-7 | TRBD2 | TRBV29-1 | . | CSVVPGGPAYEQYF | TGCAGCGTTGTTCCGGGGGGGCCGGCTTACGAGCAGTACTTC
TRBJ2-3 | . | TRBV5-1 | . | CASSFGGFSTDTQYF | TGCGCCAGCAGCTTCGGAGGATTCAGCACAGATACGCAGTATTTT
TRBJ1-5 | . | TRBV6-1 | . | CASSEAITGRSNQPQHF | TGTGCCAGCAGTGAAGCGATTACAGGGAGAAGCAATCAGCCCCAGCATTTT
TRBJ2-5 | . | TRBV19 | once | CASSIAGAGETQYF | TGTGCCAGTAGTATTGCAGGGGCCGGGGAGACCCAGTACTTC
TRBJ1-4 | TRBD1 | TRBV5-1 | . | CASRSGDRDNEKLFF | TGCGCCAGCAGGTCAGGCGACAGGGACAACGAAAAACTGTTTTTT
TRBJ2-7 | TRBD1 | TRBV6-6 | once | CASRVDRVDEQYF | TGTGCCAGCAGGGTTGACAGGGTCGACGAGCAGTACTTC
TRBJ1-2 | . | TRBV27 | . | CASSLKGRSLEVYGYTF | TGTGCCAGCAGTTTAAAGGGGCGAAGTCTTGAGGTCTATGGCTACACCTTC
TRBJ1-1 | . | TRBV9 | . | CASSVAPVFDTEAFF | TGTGCCAGCAGCGTAGCCCCGGTATTCGACACTGAAGCTTTCTTT
TRBJ1-5 | . | TRBV19 | few | CASDQGSNQPQHF | TGTGCCAGTGATCAGGGGAGCAATCAGCCCCAGCATTTT
TRBJ2-5 | . | TRBV25-1 | . | CASSEGSWGETQYF | TGTGCCAGCAGTGAAGGGAGCTGGGGGGAGACCCAGTACTTC
TRBJ2-2 | TRBD1 | TRBV15 | . | CATSKTPGQGAGELFF | TGTGCCACCAGCAAGACGCCGGGACAGGGGGCCGGGGAGCTGTTTTTT
TRBJ2-1 | TRBD2 | TRBV11-1 | . | CASSSGGTSSYNEQFF | TGTGCCAGCAGCTCGGGGGGGACTAGCTCCTACAATGAGCAGTTCTTC
TRBJ1-4 | . | TRBV27 | . | CASSFSGVEKLFF | TGTGCCAGCAGTTTCTCAGGGGTTGAAAAACTGTTTTTT
TRBJ2-3 | TRBD2 | TRBV2 | . | CASSEGLAGPTDTQYF | TGTGCCAGCAGTGAAGGTTTAGCGGGACCCACAGATACGCAGTATTTT
TRBJ2-1 | TRBD2 | TRBV6-4 | once | CASSPLAGNRNEQFF | TGTGCCAGCAGTCCACTAGCGGGAAACCGCAATGAGCAGTTCTTC
TRBJ1-2 | . | TRBV18 | once | CASSPRWRSHGYTF | TGTGCCAGCTCACCTCGGTGGCGAAGCCATGGCTACACCTTC
TRBJ2-1 | . | TRBV7-3 | . | CASSLDAGGNNEQFF | TGTGCCAGCAGCCTTGACGCGGGTGGGAACAATGAGCAGTTCTTC
TRBJ1-6 | . | TRBV10-1 | . | CASSGTLSSPLHF | TGCGCCAGCAGCGGGACTCTGAGTTCACCCCTCCACTTT
TRBJ1-2 | TRBD1 | TRBV19 | once | CASSEPGQSNYGYTF | TGTGCCAGCAGTGAACCGGGACAGTCAAACTATGGCTACACCTTC
TRBJ1-5 | . | TRBV5-1 | . | CASSWGAGVQPQHF | TGCGCCAGCAGTTGGGGGGCAGGGGTCCAGCCCCAGCATTTT
TRBJ2-2 | TRBD1 | TRBV9 | . | CASSVETGSGELFF | TGTGCCAGCAGCGTAGAGACAGGGTCCGGGGAGCTGTTTTTT
TRBJ1-6 | . | TRBV7-8 | . | CASSWQGESSYNSPLHF | TGTGCCAGTTCGTGGCAGGGAGAGAGCTCCTATAATTCACCCCTCCACTTT
TRBJ2-4 | . | TRBV6-5 | . | CASSSLFGGAKNIQYF | TGTGCCAGCAGTTCCCTTTTCGGAGGGGCCAAAAACATTCAGTACTTC
TRBJ1-5 | . | TRBV5-6 | . | CASSQGQFNQPQHF | TGTGCCAGCAGCCAGGGGCAGTTCAATCAGCCCCAGCATTTT
TRBJ2-5 | TRBD2 | TRBV30 | . | CALTSGDAETQYF | TGTGCCTTGACTAGCGGGGATGCGGAGACCCAGTACTTC
TRBJ2-7 | TRBD2 | TRBV2 | . | CASLADTYEQYF | TGTGCCAGCCTAGCGGATACTTACGAGCAGTACTTC
TRBJ1-1 | TRBD1 | TRBV28 | few | CASSDRGTAFF | TGTGCCAGCAGCGACAGGGGGACGGCTTTCTTT
TRBJ2-2 | . | TRBV5-1 | . | CASRSQPNTGELFF | TGCGCCAGCAGGTCCCAGCCAAACACCGGGGAGCTGTTTTTT
TRBJ1-2 | . | TRBV27 | . | CASSLFSPGEREGYTF | TGTGCCAGCAGTTTATTTTCCCCAGGGGAGAGAGAAGGCTACACCTTC
TRBJ2-3 | TRBD2 | TRBV6-5 | . | CASSGAGLTDTQYF | TGTGCCAGCAGTGGAGCGGGGCTTACAGATACGCAGTATTTT
TRBJ2-7 | TRBD2 | TRBV5-4 | . | CASSAGGGSYEQYF | TGTGCCAGCAGCGCCGGCGGCGGGAGCTACGAGCAGTACTTC
TRBJ2-3 | TRBD2 | TRBV5-1 | . | CASSSGRLAGVSRTDTQYF | TGCGCCAGCAGCTCGGGAAGACTAGCGGGAGTATCCCGCACAGATACGCAGTATTTT
TRBJ1-1 | . | TRBV7-8 | . | CASSLVGTDAGNTEAFF | TGTGCCAGCAGCTTAGTAGGGACTGACGCTGGTAACACTGAAGCTTTCTTT
TRBJ2-3 | . | TRBV18 | . | CASSPNGPQVANTQYF | TGTGCCAGCTCACCGAATGGGCCCCAGGTCGCGAATACGCAGTATTTT
TRBJ2-7 | TRBD1 | TRBV5-1 | . | CASSFAYRGEQYF | TGCGCCAGCAGCTTCGCCTACAGGGGCGAGCAGTACTTC
TRBJ1-1 | TRBD1 | TRBV4-2 | . | CASSQGQGARGPYKNTEAFF | TGTGCCAGCAGCCAGGGACAGGGGGCGCGAGGACCGTACAAGAACACTGAAGCTTTCTTT
TRBJ2-7 | TRBD1 | TRBV6-1 | . | CASSGKTGSKPYEQYF | TGTGCCAGCAGTGGGAAGACAGGGTCGAAGCCCTACGAGCAGTACTTC
TRBJ2-5 | . | TRBV2 | . | CASSGRGGALETQYF | TGTGCCAGCAGTGGTCGTGGGGGGGCCCTAGAGACCCAGTACTTC
TRBJ2-6 | . | TRBV2 | . | CASTVFAADSGANVLTF | TGTGCCAGCACGGTCTTCGCGGCAGACTCTGGGGCCAACGTCCTGACTTTC
TRBJ2-7 | . | TRBV2 | . | CASLENIGYEQYF | TGTGCCAGCTTGGAAAACATCGGGTACGAGCAGTACTTC
TRBJ2-6 | TRBD2 | TRBV19 | . | CASSLGLAGGSGANVLTF | TGTGCCAGTAGCCTGGGACTAGCGGGGGGCTCTGGGGCCAACGTCCTGACTTTC
TRBJ2-1 | TRBD2 | TRBV6-1 | . | CASRGGRWLNNEQFF | TGTGCCAGCAGGGGCGGGAGATGGTTGAACAATGAGCAGTTCTTC
TRBJ2-3 | . | TRBV9 | . | CASSVDTGLRTDTQYF | TGTGCCAGCAGCGTAGATACAGGGCTTCGCACAGATACGCAGTATTTT
TRBJ2-1 | TRBD2 | TRBV19 | . | CASLPTSGGYNEQFF | TGTGCCAGTCTCCCGACTAGCGGGGGTTACAATGAGCAGTTCTTC
TRBJ1-6 | . | TRBV27 | once | CASSSRTDYSPLHF | TGTGCCAGCAGTTCTAGGACGGACTATTCACCCCTCCACTTT
TRBJ1-2 | TRBD1 | TRBV25-1 | . | CASSRTGGGNYGYTF | TGTGCCAGCAGTCGGACAGGGGGAGGAAACTATGGCTACACCTTC
TRBJ2-1 | . | TRBV5-6 | . | CASSIGLSEQFF | TGTGCCAGCAGCATAGGACTTTCTGAGCAGTTCTTC
TRBJ2-7 | . | TRBV7-9 | few | CASGRAGSYEQYF | TGTGCCAGCGGACGAGCCGGCTCCTACGAGCAGTACTTC
TRBJ2-4 | TRBD1 | TRBV5-1 | . | CASSLGQGADLAKNIQYF | TGCGCCAGCAGCCTAGGACAGGGGGCTGATTTAGCCAAAAACATTCAGTACTTC
TRBJ2-5 | . | TRBV11-1 | . | CASSNDGIQETQYF | TGTGCCAGCAGCAACGATGGGATCCAAGAGACCCAGTACTTC
TRBJ1-2 | . | TRBV25-1 | . | CASSPTESFGGYTF | TGTGCCAGCAGTCCGACAGAGAGTTTCGGTGGCTACACCTTC
TRBJ1-5 | . | TRBV6-1 | . | CASSRISASIPQHF | TGTGCCAGCAGTCGAATTTCGGCGAGTATTCCCCAGCATTTT
TRBJ2-7 | . | TRBV5-4 | . | CASGKTGFDYEQYF | TGTGCCAGCGGAAAAACAGGTTTCGACTACGAGCAGTACTTC
TRBJ2-5 | . | TRBV9 | . | CASSVGQGSQETQYF | TGTGCCAGCAGCGTAGGGCAGGGTTCCCAAGAGACCCAGTACTTC
TRBJ2-3 | . | TRBV7-7 | . | CASSSQMRDTQYF | TGTGCTAGCAGCTCCCAGATGCGGGATACGCAGTATTTT
TRBJ1-5 | . | TRBV5-4 | few | CASSSLNQPQHF | TGTGCCAGCAGCTCCCTAAATCAGCCCCAGCATTTT
TRBJ1-1 | TRBD1 | TRBV6-1 | once | CASSKKQGSTEAFF | TGTGCCAGCAGTAAGAAACAGGGGAGTACTGAAGCTTTCTTT
TRBJ1-1 | . | TRBV2 | once | CASSGRSTEAFF | TGTGCCAGCAGTGGGAGGTCCACTGAAGCTTTCTTT
TRBJ2-3 | TRBD1 | TRBV6-4 | . | CASSTTGDTDTQYF | TGTGCCAGCAGCACGACAGGGGACACAGATACGCAGTATTTT